A single sample is the source of the 2 T cell receptor beta chains below, sequenced in a study of cytomegalovirus exposure and HLA in healthy donors. Primers included in the PCR were 60 Vbeta and 13 Jbeta primers. This table comes from immunoSEQ multiplex PCR, and its TCRdb copy is limited to in-frame clones, with some not included. The sample has around 48,000 clones; the top ten hold approximately 2.1%. Specimen: PBMCs. The receptors originated from a female donor in good health and CMV-seronegative.

CDR3: CASSLAGTGGNGYTF. The CDR3 region has the DNA TGTGCCAGCAGCTTGGCTGGGACAGGGGGCAATGGCTACACCTTC. This sequence joins TRBV5-4 and TRBJ1-2; 12 positions match TRBD1. CDR1 and CDR2 from the germline V gene are SGHNT and YYREEE (reference sequence). Trimming took 0 bases from V and 6 from J; bases not matched to a gene: 3. The CDR3 loop spans 15 amino acids.

The chain carries TRBV6-5 and TRBJ1-2; TRBD1 aligns across 10 bases. V shed 5 bases, J shed 8 bases, and the junction held 5 bases outside the gene matches. Germline V gene sequence: CDR1 MNHEY, CDR2 SVGAGI. This CDR3 is 13 amino acids long. CDR3 protein: CASSDRGRRGYTF. CDR3 nucleotide sequence: TGTGCCAGCAGTGACAGGGGGCGCCGGGGCTACACCTTC.